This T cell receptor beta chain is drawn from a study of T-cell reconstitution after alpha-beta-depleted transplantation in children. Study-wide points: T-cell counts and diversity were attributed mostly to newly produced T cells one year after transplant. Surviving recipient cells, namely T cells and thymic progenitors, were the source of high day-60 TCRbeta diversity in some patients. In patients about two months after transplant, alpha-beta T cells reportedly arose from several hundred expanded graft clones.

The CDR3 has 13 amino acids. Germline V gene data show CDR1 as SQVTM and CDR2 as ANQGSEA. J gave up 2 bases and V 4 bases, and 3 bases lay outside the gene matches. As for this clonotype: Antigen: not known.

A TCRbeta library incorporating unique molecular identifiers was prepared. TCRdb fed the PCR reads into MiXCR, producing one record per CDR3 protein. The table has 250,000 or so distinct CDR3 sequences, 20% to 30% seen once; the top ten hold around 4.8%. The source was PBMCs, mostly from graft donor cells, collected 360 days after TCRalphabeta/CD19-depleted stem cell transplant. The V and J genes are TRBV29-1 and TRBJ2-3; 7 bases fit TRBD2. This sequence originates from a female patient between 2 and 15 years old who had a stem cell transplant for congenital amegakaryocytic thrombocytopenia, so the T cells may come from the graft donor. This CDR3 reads CSVGGGSTDTQYF. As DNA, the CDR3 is TGCAGCGTTGGGGGGGGGTCCACAGATACGCAGTATTTT.